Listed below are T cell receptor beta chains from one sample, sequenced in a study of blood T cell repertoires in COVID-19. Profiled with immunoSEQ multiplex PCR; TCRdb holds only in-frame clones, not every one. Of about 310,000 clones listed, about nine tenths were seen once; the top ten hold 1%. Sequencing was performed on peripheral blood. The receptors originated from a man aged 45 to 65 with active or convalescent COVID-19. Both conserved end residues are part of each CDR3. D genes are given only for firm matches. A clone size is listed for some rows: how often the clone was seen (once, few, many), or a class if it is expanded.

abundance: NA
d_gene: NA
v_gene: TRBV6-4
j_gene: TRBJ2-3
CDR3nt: TGTGCCAGCAGTGACCGCCCGGGGGGCCGTTTAAGCACAGATACGCAGTATTTT
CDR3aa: CASSDRPGGRLSTDTQYF

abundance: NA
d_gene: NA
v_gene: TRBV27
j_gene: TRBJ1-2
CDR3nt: TGTGCCAGCAGTTTATATGGGTCGGGTGGCGGCTACACCTTC
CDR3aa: CASSLYGSGGGYTF

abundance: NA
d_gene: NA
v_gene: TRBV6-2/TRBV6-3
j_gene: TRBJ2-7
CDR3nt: TGTGCCAGCAGTTACGATGGGAGACAGGACGAGCAGTACTTC
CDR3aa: CASSYDGRQDEQYF

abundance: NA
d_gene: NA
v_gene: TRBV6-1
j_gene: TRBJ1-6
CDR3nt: TGTGCCAGCAGTGAAATAGGGGGTAGGAGCCTGGGGTCACCCCTCCACTTT
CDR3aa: CASSEIGGRSLGSPLHF

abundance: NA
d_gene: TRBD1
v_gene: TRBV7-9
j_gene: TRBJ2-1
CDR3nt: TGTGCCAGCAGCCCGGGGCGAAGGGACAGGGCCAACAATGAGCAGTTCTTC
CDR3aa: CASSPGRRDRANNEQFF

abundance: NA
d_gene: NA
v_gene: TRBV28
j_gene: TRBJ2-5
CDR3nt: TGTGCCAGCAGTTTTAGACAGGGAGGCCAGACCCAGTACTTC
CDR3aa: CASSFRQGGQTQYF

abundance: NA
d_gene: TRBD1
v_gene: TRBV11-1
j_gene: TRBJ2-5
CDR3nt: TGTGCCAGCAGCCGGGACAGCCAAGAGACCCAGTACTTC
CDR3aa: CASSRDSQETQYF

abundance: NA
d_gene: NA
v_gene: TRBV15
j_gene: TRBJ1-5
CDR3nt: TGTGCCACCAGCCCTGGACACGCCGGTCAGCCCCAGCATTTT
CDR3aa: CATSPGHAGQPQHF

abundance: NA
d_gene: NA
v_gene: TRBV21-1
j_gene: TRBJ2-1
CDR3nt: TGTGCCAGCATGGGGGCGTACAAACGCTCCTACAATGAGCAGTTCTTC
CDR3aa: CASMGAYKRSYNEQFF

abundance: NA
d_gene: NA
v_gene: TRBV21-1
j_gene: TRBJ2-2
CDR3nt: TGTGCCAGCAGCAAAGCCAGGGTGGCGGGGACCGGGGAGCTGTTTTTT
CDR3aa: CASSKARVAGTGELFF

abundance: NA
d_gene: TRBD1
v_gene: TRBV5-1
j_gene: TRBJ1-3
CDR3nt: TGCGCCAGCAGCAAAGACAGGGGTTCAGGCGGAAACACCATATATTTT
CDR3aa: CASSKDRGSGGNTIYF

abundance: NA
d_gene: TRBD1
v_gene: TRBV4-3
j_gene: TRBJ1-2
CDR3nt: TGCGCCAGCCGGAGGGACAGGGGCGCTCACTATGGCTACACCTTC
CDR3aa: CASRRDRGAHYGYTF

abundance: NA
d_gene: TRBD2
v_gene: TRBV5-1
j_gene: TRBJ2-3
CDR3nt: TGCGCCAGCAGCTTGGTCGGGCGGGGGACTGTAGATACGCAGTATTTT
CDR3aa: CASSLVGRGTVDTQYF

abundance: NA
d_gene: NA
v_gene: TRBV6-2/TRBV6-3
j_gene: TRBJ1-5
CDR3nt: TGTGCCAGCAGTTACTCTATTTTACAACAGGGTTATCAGCCCCAGCATTTT
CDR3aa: CASSYSILQQGYQPQHF

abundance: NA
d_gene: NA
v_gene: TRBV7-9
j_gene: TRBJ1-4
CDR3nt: TGTGCCAGCAGCCCAGATTTACCGACAGCACTGTTTTTT
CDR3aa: CASSPDLPTALFF

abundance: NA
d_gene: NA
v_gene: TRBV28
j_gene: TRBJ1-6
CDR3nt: TGTGCCAGCATTCCGGGCTCCTATAATTCACCCCTCCACTTT
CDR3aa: CASIPGSYNSPLHF

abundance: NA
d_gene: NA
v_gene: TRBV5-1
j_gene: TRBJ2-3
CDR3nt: TGCGCCAGCAGCGTCTCCAGCACAGATACGCAGTATTTT
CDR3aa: CASSVSSTDTQYF

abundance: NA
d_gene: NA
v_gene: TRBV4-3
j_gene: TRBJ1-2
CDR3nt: TGCGCCAGCAGCCCCGTGGGGGCTAAAGGCTACACCTTC
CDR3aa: CASSPVGAKGYTF

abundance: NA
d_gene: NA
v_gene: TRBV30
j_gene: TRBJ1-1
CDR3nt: TGTGCCTGGAGTCGGGAAGGGTTGCGGACTGAAGCTTTCTTT
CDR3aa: CAWSREGLRTEAFF

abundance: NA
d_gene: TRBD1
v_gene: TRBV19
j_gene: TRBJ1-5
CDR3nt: TGTGCCAGTAGTACCGCTACAGGGGCCCATCAGCCCCAGCATTTT
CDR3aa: CASSTATGAHQPQHF

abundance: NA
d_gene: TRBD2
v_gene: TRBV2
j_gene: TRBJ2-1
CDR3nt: TGTGCCAGCAGTTACGGACTAGCGGGAGTAGATGAGCAGTTCTTC
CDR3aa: CASSYGLAGVDEQFF

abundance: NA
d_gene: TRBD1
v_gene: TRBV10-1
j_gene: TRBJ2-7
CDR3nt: TGCGCCAGCAGTGAACGGACAGGGGGTACGTTCGAGGGCGAGCAGTACTTC
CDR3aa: CASSERTGGTFEGEQYF

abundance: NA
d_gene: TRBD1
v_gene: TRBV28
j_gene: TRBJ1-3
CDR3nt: TGTGCCAGCCGCAGACAGGGAGCAGACACCATATATTTT
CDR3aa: CASRRQGADTIYF

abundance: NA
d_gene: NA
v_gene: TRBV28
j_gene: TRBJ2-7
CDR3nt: TGTGCCAGCGGTCCCGTCCGGCAGGGTACCCTCTACGAGCAGTACTTC
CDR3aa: CASGPVRQGTLYEQYF

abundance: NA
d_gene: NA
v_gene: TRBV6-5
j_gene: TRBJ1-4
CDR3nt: TGTGCCAGCAGTTACGGGGCAGATGAAAAACTGTTTTTT
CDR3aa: CASSYGADEKLFF

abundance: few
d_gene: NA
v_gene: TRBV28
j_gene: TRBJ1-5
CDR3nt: TGTGCCAGCAGACTCCCATATACGGACAGCGGCAATCAGCCCCAGCATTTT
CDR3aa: CASRLPYTDSGNQPQHF

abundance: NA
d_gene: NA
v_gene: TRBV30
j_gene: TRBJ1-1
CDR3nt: TGTGCCTGGAGTACACAAATGAACACTGAAGCTTTCTTT
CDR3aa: CAWSTQMNTEAFF

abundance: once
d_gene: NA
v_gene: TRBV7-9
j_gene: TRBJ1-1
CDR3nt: TGTGCCAGCAGCTCCCCCCAGGGGTCAGGTGAAGCTTTCTTT
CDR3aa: CASSSPQGSGEAFF

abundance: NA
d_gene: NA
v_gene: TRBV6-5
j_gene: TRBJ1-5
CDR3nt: TGTGCCAGCAGTCCCCGGGGTAAGAATCAGCCCCAGCATTTT
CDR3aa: CASSPRGKNQPQHF

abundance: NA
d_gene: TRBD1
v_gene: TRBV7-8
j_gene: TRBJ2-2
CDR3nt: TGTGCCAGCAGCCACGGACAGGCGAACACCGGGGAGCTGTTTTTT
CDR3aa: CASSHGQANTGELFF

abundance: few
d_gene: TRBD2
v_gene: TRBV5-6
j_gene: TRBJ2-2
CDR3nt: TGTGCCAGCAGCTTGGCTGGGGGAGGGCAGATCGGGGAGCTGTTTTTT
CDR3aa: CASSLAGGGQIGELFF

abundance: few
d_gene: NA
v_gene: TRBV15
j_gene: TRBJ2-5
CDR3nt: TGTGCCACCAGCAGAGATCACGGGAGCGAGACCCAGTACTTC
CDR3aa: CATSRDHGSETQYF

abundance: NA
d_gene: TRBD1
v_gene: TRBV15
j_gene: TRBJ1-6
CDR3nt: TGTGCCACCAGCAGAGATCTAGGGACAGGGCGATCACCCCTCCACTTT
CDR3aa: CATSRDLGTGRSPLHF

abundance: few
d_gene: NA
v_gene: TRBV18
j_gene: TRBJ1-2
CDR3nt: TGTGCCAGCTCACCATCCATTGTCGAGGGCTACACCTTC
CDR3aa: CASSPSIVEGYTF

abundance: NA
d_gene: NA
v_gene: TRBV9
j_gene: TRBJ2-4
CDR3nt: TGTGCCAGCAGGCTATCCAAAAACATTCAGTACTTC
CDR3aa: CASRLSKNIQYF

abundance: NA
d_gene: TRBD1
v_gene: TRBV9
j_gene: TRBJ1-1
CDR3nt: TGTGCCAGCAGCTTGGGGTCAGGGGGCACTGAAGCTTTCTTT
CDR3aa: CASSLGSGGTEAFF

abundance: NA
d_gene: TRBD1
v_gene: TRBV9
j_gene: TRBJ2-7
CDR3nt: TGTGCCAGCAGCGAGGGGGACAGGGTATCCTACGAGCAGTACTTC
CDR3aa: CASSEGDRVSYEQYF

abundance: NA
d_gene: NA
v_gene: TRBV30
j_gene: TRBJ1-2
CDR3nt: TGTGCCTGGAGTGACGACGCGAGGAGTGGCTACACCTTC
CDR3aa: CAWSDDARSGYTF

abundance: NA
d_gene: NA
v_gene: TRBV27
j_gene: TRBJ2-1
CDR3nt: TGTGCCAGCATCGCCGTGTCCAGCTCCTACAATGAGCAGTTCTTC
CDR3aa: CASIAVSSSYNEQFF

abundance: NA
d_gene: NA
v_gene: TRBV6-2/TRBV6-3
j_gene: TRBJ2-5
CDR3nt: TGTGCCAGCAGCTGGGGGGGGCGATGGGACCAGTACTTC
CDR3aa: CASSWGGRWDQYF

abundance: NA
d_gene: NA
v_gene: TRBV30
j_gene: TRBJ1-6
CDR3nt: TGTGCCTGGAGCCCGGGATATTTGGGCTCACCCCTCCACTTT
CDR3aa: CAWSPGYLGSPLHF

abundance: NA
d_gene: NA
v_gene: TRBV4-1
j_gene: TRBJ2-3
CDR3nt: TGCGCCAGCAGCCATGGAGTAGGTCGCTTCACAGATACGCAGTATTTT
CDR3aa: CASSHGVGRFTDTQYF

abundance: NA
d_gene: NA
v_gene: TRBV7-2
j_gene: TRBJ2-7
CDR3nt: TGTGCCAGCACCCTACAAGGGGTGTTGCAGTACTTC
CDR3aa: CASTLQGVLQYF

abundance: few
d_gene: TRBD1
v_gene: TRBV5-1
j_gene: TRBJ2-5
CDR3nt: TGCGCCAGCAGCTTGGCCGGGACAGGGGCCGAATCCCAAGAGACCCAGTACTTC
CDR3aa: CASSLAGTGAESQETQYF

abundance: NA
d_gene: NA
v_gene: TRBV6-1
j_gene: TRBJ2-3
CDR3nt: TGTGCCAGCAGTGCAAAGGACTCTAGCGGCACAGATACGCAGTATTTT
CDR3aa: CASSAKDSSGTDTQYF

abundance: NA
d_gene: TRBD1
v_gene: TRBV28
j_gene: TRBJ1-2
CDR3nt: TGTGCCAGCAGAAGACAGGGGGCTCGTTATGGCTACACCTTC
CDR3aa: CASRRQGARYGYTF

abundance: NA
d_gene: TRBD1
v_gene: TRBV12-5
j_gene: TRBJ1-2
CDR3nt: TGTGCTAGTGGGCCCAGGGGGCAAATGGGGGGCTACACCTTC
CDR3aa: CASGPRGQMGGYTF